The clone carrying this T cell receptor (beta chain) was counted a few times. The antigen remains unidentified. Trimming cost V 3 bases and J 2 bases; bases outside gene matches: 3. There are 16 residues in the CDR3. Germline CDR1 SGHVS, CDR2 FQNEAQ. This sample is part of a study of beta chain features in type 1 diabetes. Every isolated RNA sample was fully reverse transcribed, so sequencing captured expressed TCRB transcripts. Sequenced by immunoSEQ multiplex PCR; TCRdb stores in-frame clones only, minus some. The repertoire holds around 320,000 clones, 12% to 15% seen once, with more than 6.5% in the top ten. Study conclusions and caveats: When cDNA is sequenced, cells with high TCR expression could be over-represented.

Sequencing input: central memory CD4+ T cells from blood. The V call is TRBV7-8, the J call TRBJ2-3; the match to TRBD2 covers 12 bases. This sequence was found in a man aged 25-45 years in good health. The CDR3 coding sequence is TGTGCCAGCAGCTTGGGACTAGCGGGTCCCACAGATACGCAGTATTTT. Translation gives CASSLGLAGPTDTQYF.